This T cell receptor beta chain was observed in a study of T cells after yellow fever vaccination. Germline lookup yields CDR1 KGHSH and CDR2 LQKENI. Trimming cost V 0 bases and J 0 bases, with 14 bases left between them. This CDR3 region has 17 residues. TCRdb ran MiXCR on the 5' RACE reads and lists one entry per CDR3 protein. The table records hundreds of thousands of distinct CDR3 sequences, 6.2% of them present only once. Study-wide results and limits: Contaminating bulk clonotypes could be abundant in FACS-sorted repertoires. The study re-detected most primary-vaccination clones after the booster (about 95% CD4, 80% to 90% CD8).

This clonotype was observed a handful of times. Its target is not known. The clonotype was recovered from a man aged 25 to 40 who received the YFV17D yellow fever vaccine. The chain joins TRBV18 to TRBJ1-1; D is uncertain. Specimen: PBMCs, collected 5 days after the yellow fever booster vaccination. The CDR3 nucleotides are TGTGCCAGCTCACCACCGGCAGCAGCCTTTTTGAACACTGAAGCTTTCTTT. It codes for CASSPPAAAFLNTEAFF.